The 24 T cell receptor beta chains below were found in one sample sequenced in a study of blood T cell repertoires in COVID-19. The data were produced by immunoSEQ multiplex PCR, yet TCRdb's version contains in-frame clones alone and is incomplete. The table lists around 82,000 clones, 75% to 90% of them singletons. Material for sequencing was peripheral blood. These receptors all come from a man at least 80 years old with COVID-19, enrolled during active disease.

This chain joins TRBV7-3 and TRBJ1-2; a possible D gene is TRBD1 (6 bases). The CDR3 sequence is 13 residues long. Per the germline V gene, CDR1 is SGHTA and CDR2 is FQGTGA. The germline V and J ends were trimmed by 4 bases and 3 bases, with 9 bases remaining between them. The chain's CDR3 is CASSSRTDYGYTF. CDR3 sequence (DNA): TGTGCCAGCAGCTCCCGGACAGACTATGGCTACACCTTC.

V is TRBV7-3 and J is TRBJ2-3, with 9 bases lining up with TRBD1. J gave up 0 bases and V 5 bases, and 3 bases lay outside the gene matches. In germline, CDR1 is SGHTA, CDR2 FQGTGA. The CDR3 is made up of 15 amino acids. CDR3 coding DNA: TGTGCCAGCAGCACAGGGGGCCCTAGCACAGATACGCAGTATTTT. This translates into CASSTGGPSTDTQYF.

The chain is built from TRBV14 and TRBJ1-3; D is perhaps TRBD1 (5 bases). Germline CDR1 and CDR2: SGHDN and FVKESK. The CDR3 is 16 amino acids. V shed 1 base and J shed 2 bases, with 12 bases lying between them. CDR3 sequence: CASSQAWGVAGNTIYF. In nucleotides, the CDR3 is TGTGCCAGCAGCCAAGCTTGGGGGGTTGCTGGAAACACCATATATTTT.

In its sample, this clone was seen once. In nucleotides, the CDR3 is TGTGCCAGCAGCGGCAGGTCTACAGTATCACCCCTCCACTTT. This gives the protein CASSGRSTVSPLHF. V usage is TRBV28 and J usage is TRBJ1-6, with unresolved D. Germline CDR1 reads MDHEN; CDR2 reads SYDVKM. The V gene lost 6 bases and the J gene lost 10 bases, with 16 bases spanning the gap. The CDR3 runs to 14 residues.

The chain recombines TRBV5-6 with TRBJ1-2; 7 nucleotides line up with TRBD1. J gave up 4 bases and V 4 bases, and 4 bases lay outside the gene matches. Germline assignment: CDR1 SGHDT and CDR2 YYEEEE. The CDR3 has 13 amino acids. CDR3 protein: CASSPTGFYGYTF. The CDR3, as DNA: TGTGCCAGCAGCCCGACAGGGTTCTATGGCTACACCTTC. Looking up the rest from reference TRBV5-6 and TRBJ1-2 gives the full variable domain: DAGVTQSPTHLIKTRGQQVTLRCSPKSGHDTVSWYQQALGQGPQFIFQYYEEEERQRGNFPDRFSGHQFPNYSSELNVNALLLGDSALYLCASSPTGFYGYTFGSGTRLTVV.

V is TRBV6-5 and J is TRBJ2-5, with TRBD2 matching over 14 bases. This CDR3 spans 16 amino acids. CDR1 and CDR2 from the germline V gene are MNHEY and SVGAGI. The trim removed 4 bases at V and 2 bases at J, leaving 3 bases unmatched. The CDR3 region is CASSSWTSGGQETQYF. Written as DNA, the CDR3 is TGTGCCAGCAGTTCCTGGACTAGCGGGGGGCAAGAGACCCAGTACTTC.

The CDR3 is CATRRGLNTEAFF. The CDR3 nucleotides read TGTGCCACCCGGCGGGGTTTGAACACTGAAGCTTTCTTT. The V and J genes are TRBV2 and TRBJ1-1; D is uncertain. Germline values: CDR1 SNHLY, CDR2 FYNNEI. CDR3 length: 13 amino acids. With 10 bases removed from V and 0 bases from J, the gap between germline ends came to 12 bases. The variable domain in full, with the rest retrieved from reference TRBV2 and TRBJ1-1, is EPEVTQTPSHQVTQMGQEVILRCVPISNHLYFYWYRQILGQKVEFLVSFYNNEISEKSEIFDDQFSVERPDGSNFTLKIRSTKLEDSAMYFCATRRGLNTEAFFGQGTRLTVV.

For the CDR3, the DNA is TGTGCCATCAGTGAGAATCTGGGGGGACAGGGGGTATACAATGAGCAGTTCTTC. It translates to CAISENLGGQGVYNEQFF. The J gene is TRBJ2-1, the V gene TRBV10-3; TRBD1 matches 11 bases. CDR3 length equals 18 residues. The V gene end was trimmed by 2 bases and the J gene end by 4 bases; junction bases not matched to a gene: 10. Per germline, CDR1 ENHRY and CDR2 SYGVKD.

The chain combines TRBV2 with TRBJ2-3; D perhaps matches TRBD1 (5 bases). The CDR3 covers 14 residues. Germline V gives CDR1 SNHLY, CDR2 FYNNEI. DNA for the CDR3: TGTGCTACCCAAGAGGAACAGGGCACAGATACGCAGTATTTT. Translating it yields CATQEEQGTDTQYF.

The chain has TRBV18 and TRBJ1-1; 9 positions match TRBD1. The germline CDR1 and CDR2 sequences are KGHSH and LQKENI. This CDR3 contains 15 residues. The V gene end was trimmed by 3 bases and the J gene end by 5 bases; junction bases not matched to a gene: 7. CDR3 bases: TGTGCCAGCTCACCGAACCCACAGGGGGCGACTGAAGCTTTCTTT. It translates to CASSPNPQGATEAFF.

The V gene is TRBV10-2, the J gene TRBJ2-3, with D tentatively TRBD2 (6 bases). The germline V gene encodes CDR1 WSHSY and CDR2 SAAADI. The CDR3 extends over 13 amino acids. The V end was cut by 3 bases, the J end by 8 bases, with 12 bases between. The CDR3 loop reads CASSDSLAPTQYF. CDR3 nucleotide sequence: TGCGCCAGCAGTGACTCCCTAGCGCCTACGCAGTATTTT.

The chain has TRBV28 and TRBJ1-6; D is unresolved. The CDR3 has 13 residues. From germline, CDR1 is MDHEN and CDR2 SYDVKM. Trimming pared 4 bases from V and 5 bases from J, leaving 6 bases between. The CDR3 DNA sequence: TGTGCCAGCAGTTCGGTGAATAATTCACCCCTCCACTTT. Its protein product is CASSSVNNSPLHF.

The rearrangement uses TRBV6-5 and TRBJ2-7, with D perhaps matching TRBD1 (6 bases). The V and J ends lost 2 bases and 0 bases respectively, with 14 bases between them. In germline, CDR1 is MNHEY, CDR2 SVGAGI. The CDR3 covers 16 residues. CDR3 DNA: TGTGCCAGCAGTTACACAGGGACCGCGAGCTCCTACGAGCAGTACTTC. It yields the protein CASSYTGTASSYEQYF.

The chain recombines TRBV7-2 with TRBJ1-5; possibly TRBD1 for D (5 bases). Trimming shortened V by 3 bases and J by 4 bases, and 7 bases separated the two germline ends. CDR1 and CDR2 (germline): SGHTA, FQGNSA. The CDR3 extends over 13 amino acids. CDR3 sequence reads: CASSLRGNQPQHF. As DNA, the CDR3 is TGTGCCAGCAGCTTGCGGGGGAATCAGCCCCAGCATTTT.

This clone has just one count. The chain has TRBV11-2 and TRBJ1-4; 7 positions match TRBD1. V was clipped by 1 base and J by 5 bases; unmatched bases: 4. This CDR3 comprises 15 residues. Looked up from germline, CDR1 is SGHAT and CDR2 is FQNNGV. The CDR3 here is CASSLVTGDNEKLFF. CDR3 DNA: TGTGCCAGCAGCTTAGTAACAGGGGACAATGAAAAACTGTTTTTT.

V gene TRBV5-4 combines with J gene TRBJ1-4; 9 bases are shared with TRBD1. Per germline, CDR1 SGHNT and CDR2 YYREEE (reference sequence). Trimming cost V 3 bases and J 0 bases; bases outside gene matches: 0. The CDR3 consists of 15 residues. CDR3 protein: CASSWDRATNEKLFF. The DNA for the CDR3 is TGTGCCAGCAGCTGGGACAGGGCAACTAATGAAAAACTGTTTTTT.

This chain connects TRBV19 to TRBJ1-4; D not resolved. The CDR3 totals 14 residues. Trimming left V 5 bases short and J 7 bases short, with 14 bases between. Germline CDR1 and CDR2: LNHDA and SQIVND (reference sequence). The CDR3, as DNA: TGTGCCAGTAGTCCCGGGTGGGAGGGTGAAAAACTGTTTTTT. This sequence encodes CASSPGWEGEKLFF.

This chain links TRBV10-3 with TRBJ2-5; 9 nucleotides match TRBD1. The ends lost 8 bases at V and 9 bases at J; junction bases unmatched: 10. Germline CDR1 and CDR2: ENHRY and SYGVKD. The CDR3 totals 13 residues. The CDR3 here is CAIGTGNLGAQYF. The DNA for the CDR3 is TGTGCCATCGGGACAGGGAACCTCGGGGCCCAGTACTTC.

Comments on this clone: Since the CDR3 does not end with the conserved phenylalanine or tryptophan, this likely comes from a read error. The chain has TRBV7-7 and TRBJ2-7, with D possibly matching TRBD1 (6 bases). The V end was cut by 6 bases, the J end by 6 bases, with 18 bases between. CDR3 size: 14 residues. Germline V gene lookup returns CDR1 SSHAT and CDR2 FNYEAQ (reference sequence). CDR3 sequence reads: CASSRQQGLGEQYL. CDR3 coding DNA: TGTGCCAGCAGTCGACAACAGGGTTTGGGCGAGCAGTACCTC.

V and J are TRBV18 and TRBJ2-1; no firm D call. Trimming removed 3 bases from V and 8 bases from J, with 14 bases in between. The CDR3 has 14 residues. CDR1 is KGHSH, CDR2 LQKENI, per germline. CDR3 region: CASSPALGLDEQFF. CDR3 bases: TGTGCCAGCTCACCCGCGCTTGGTTTGGATGAGCAGTTCTTC.

The genes are TRBV9 and TRBJ2-2; 7 positions match TRBD1. Germline V gives CDR1 SGDLS, CDR2 YYNGEE. The CDR3 totals 15 residues. The V segment lost 4 bases and the J segment 5 bases; nucleotides outside the gene matches: 8. The CDR3 loop is CASSPRQGGTGELFF. CDR3 nucleotide sequence: TGTGCCAGCAGCCCCCGACAGGGCGGGACCGGGGAGCTGTTTTTT. The whole variable domain, filled in from reference TRBV9 and TRBJ2-2, reads DSGVTQTPKHLITATGQRVTLRCSPRSGDLSVYWYQQSLDQGLQFLIQYYNGEERAKGNILERFSAQQFPDLHSELNLSSLELGDSALYFCASSPRQGGTGELFFGEGSRLTVL.

V usage is TRBV3-1 (or the pseudogene TRBV3-2) and J usage is TRBJ2-3, with D possibly matching TRBD1 (5 bases). From germline, CDR1 is LGHDT and CDR2 YNNKEL (reference sequence). The V and J ends lost 4 bases and 6 bases respectively, with 14 bases between them. The CDR3 totals 14 residues. The CDR3 sequence: CASSLQGLGDTQYF. Here the CDR3 DNA reads TGTGCCAGCAGCCTCCAGGGCCTCGGGGATACGCAGTATTTT.

This chain joins TRBV10-3 and TRBJ1-2; 7 bases fit TRBD1. The CDR3 length is 18 residues. V was clipped by 4 bases and J by 4 bases; unmatched bases: 18. The germline V gene has CDR1 ENHRY and CDR2 SYGVKD. The CDR3 DNA is TGTGCCATCAGTGCCCTGACCCCGGACAGGCAAGGATCCTATGGCTACACCTTC. Translation gives CAISALTPDRQGSYGYTF.

V is TRBV5-4 and J is TRBJ1-2; D is possibly TRBD1 (6 bases). Per germline, CDR1 SGHNT and CDR2 YYREEE (reference sequence). The V and J ends lost 4 bases and 0 bases respectively, with 13 bases between them. The CDR3 is 15 residues long. Written as DNA, the CDR3 is TGTGCCAGCAGCCCGCTACAGGGATCTAACTATGGCTACACCTTC. The encoded protein is CASSPLQGSNYGYTF.